The T cell receptor (beta chain) described here comes from a study of blood T cell repertoires in COVID-19 (dated by TCRdb to the early 2020s). Notes on the research overall: The collaborator samples originated in the United States, Italy and Spain and spanned the acute and convalescent phases of COVID-19. Samples came from the ongoing ImmuneRACE study (first 160 participants) plus 1,254 subjects from 6 global collaborators. HLA class I and class II types, where available, came from metadata supplied by the sample provider rather than from assay-based typing. Nearly every sample came with metadata listing a de-identified subject ID, COVID-19 status, age in years and sex. The dataset comprised deeply sampled blood TCRbeta repertoires from subjects exposed to, actively infected with, or recovered from COVID-19. The material from the prospective study consisted of cDNA or gDNA derived from T cells, B-cell-depleted T cells, or PBMCs. A freely available public database, intended as a resource for researchers studying the immune response to SARS-CoV-2, is where the repertoires were released.

Collaborating institutions collected whole blood in K2EDTA tubes following their own protocols. For TCRbeta analysis, collaborators shipped samples as frozen whole blood, isolated PBMCs, or DNA extracted from either of those sample types. General findings and caveats noted by the study authors: The quantity of clinical and demographic metadata differed by source and by participant and was supplied without curation.

The immunoSEQ Assay, a bias-controlled multiplex PCR, was used to amplify TCRbeta CDR3 regions from genomic DNA. Concerning the study's data processing: The number of nucleated cells in each sample was estimated by amplification of reference gene primers within the assay. Sequence reads were collapsed and filtered to measure the absolute abundance of every unique TCRbeta CDR3 rearrangement. For each sample, productive Simpson clonality was calculated as the square root of Simpson's diversity index across productive rearrangements. TCRdb obtained this table from immuneACCESS and retained in-frame rearrangements with V and J assigned. These tables miss some clones; where compared with another copy, unresolved V genes account for less than half of the shortfall, and the remainder is unexplained. V, J and clone size were drawn from that table, and D and trimming were deduced from the DNA. In this sample the table shows about 140,000 clones, approximately 83% of which occur a single time. 3.5% to 4.5% of the sample goes to the ten largest clones.

On this clone itself: It has no known antigen specificity. Per-nucleotide qualities are absent, and no much larger clonotype sits a single base away. The same CDR3 arises from other DNA sequences in this sample as well.

According to the germline V gene, CDR1 reads KGHSH and CDR2 reads LQKENI. The CDR3 runs 13 residues from the cysteine to the phenylalanine. Solely the CDR3 DNA is kept, with 39 bases framed from the first base. The V end gives up 6 bases and the J end 2 bases, leaving 3 bases in the junction not matched to a gene. What was sequenced was peripheral blood. The chain couples TRBV18 to TRBJ1-2; 7 junctional bases match TRBD1. The source is a woman aged 55-69 years with acute or convalescent COVID-19. CDR3 sequence: CASSPDRNYGYTF. The bases read TGTGCCAGCTCTCCGGACAGGAACTATGGCTACACCTTC.